The source of this T cell receptor (beta chain) is a study of shared clonotypes between healthy human individuals. The V gene lost 1 base and the J gene lost 0 bases, with 12 bases spanning the gap. Germline assignment: CDR1 SNHLY and CDR2 FYNNEI. The CDR3 extends over 16 amino acids. Assay: immunoSEQ multiplex PCR; the TCRdb copy retains only in-frame clones and omits some. The sample shows nearly 2 million clones, 85% to 95% of them seen only once. Positive CCR7 selection of CD45RO-negative cells yielded the naive CD8 cells, and terminally differentiated effector memory CD45RA+ cells were excluded. The study, taken as a whole, reports: When naive CD4 clonotypes were compared across a handful of donors, 4% to 5.5% were shared.

On this clone: Its specificity is unknown.

The TCR originated in a man in his late teens or twenties in good health. The chain combines TRBV2 with TRBJ1-1, with D hard to call. Sequencing was done on a sample of naive CD8+ T cells sorted from blood. The CDR3 here is CASSEGFAVMNTEAFF. CDR3 nucleotide sequence: TGTGCCAGCAGTGAAGGTTTTGCCGTCATGAACACTGAAGCTTTCTTT.